In this sample, the clone carrying this T cell receptor beta chain turned up many times. No antigen is known for it. TCRdb redid the calling of the 5' RACE reads with MiXCR, one entry per CDR3 protein. Counted here are 120,000 to 150,000 distinct CDR3 sequences, roughly 3.5% occurring once; the ten biggest clones make up approximately 7.6%. V lost 1 base to trimming and J lost 4 bases, with 8 bases between them. The CDR3 runs 14 residues. Per the germline V gene, CDR1 is SGHKS and CDR2 is YYEKEE (reference sequence). This record belongs to a study of identical twins. Study observations and caveats: An excess of low generation probability was shown by twin-shared out-of-frame alpha sequences. With abundant cord blood beta clonotypes, insertions were fewer; memory repertoires showed no such pattern.

This clonotype was sampled from a man aged 18 to 35 in good health. This rearrangement joins TRBV5-5 to TRBJ2-2; D not certain. Sequences were obtained from memory T cells sorted from blood. The CDR3 region has the DNA TGTGCCAGCAGCTTGTCGCAGAGCACCGGGGAGCTGTTTTTT. This translates into CASSLSQSTGELFF.